This T cell receptor beta chain was sequenced for a study of blood T cell repertoires in COVID-19. Study at large: The United States, Italy and Spain supplied acute and convalescent COVID-19 samples. Sample material is recorded as cDNA or gDNA derived from T cells, B-cell-depleted T cells, or PBMCs.

The CDR3 is made up of 12 amino acids. V was clipped by 7 bases and J by 4 bases, with 8 bases between them. The germline V gene encodes CDR1 MNHEY and CDR2 SVGAGI. How the authors handled the data: Nucleated cell number was recorded as an estimate derived from reference gene primer amplification. This table comes from immunoSEQ multiplex PCR, and its TCRdb copy is limited to in-frame clones, with some not included. Clone size and V and J calls were adopted from that table, with D and trimming inferred from the DNA. This table holds 140,000 to 150,000 clones, roughly 90% found once. The chain couples TRBV6-5 to TRBJ2-1, with a possible D match to TRBD2 (6 bases). The sequence came from a man in his sixties with active or convalescent COVID-19. Sequenced input: peripheral blood. CDR3: CASKGLYNEQFF. The CDR3 DNA sequence: TGTGCCAGCAAGGGACTTTACAATGAGCAGTTCTTC.